Each of the 10 T cell receptor beta chains below was sequenced from the same sample in a study of technical replicates of blood from a handful of donors. Libraries were prepared by immunoSEQ multiplex PCR; TCRdb keeps only in-frame clonotypes and omits some of them. The sample carries about 78,000 clones, about 92% recorded once. The sample was T cells isolated from PBMCs. Receptors were obtained from a human donor in good health.

The chain recombines TRBV6-5 with TRBJ1-2; 9 bases agree with TRBD1. CDR1 is MNHEY, CDR2 SVGAGI, per germline. J gave up 0 bases and V 6 bases, and 5 bases lay outside the gene matches. The CDR3 runs to 15 residues. As DNA, the CDR3 is TGTGCCAGCAGACGCAGACAGGGGGCTAACTATGGCTACACCTTC. Translation: CASRRRQGANYGYTF.

This clone was detected once. This chain uses TRBV6-1 with TRBJ2-2, with 7 positions matching TRBD1. J gave up 7 bases and V 1 base, and 12 bases lay outside the gene matches. Germline V gene sequence: CDR1 MNHNS, CDR2 SASEGT. The CDR3 runs 17 residues. The CDR3 DNA is TGTGCCAGCAGTGAAGTTAGGGACAGACTGATCTACGGGGAGCTGTTTTTT. Translated, it gives CASSEVRDRLIYGELFF.

Here the CDR3 DNA reads TGTGCCAGTAGTGAGCGGACAGGGCTTAACACAGATACGCAGTATTTT. As protein: CASSERTGLNTDTQYF. The chain couples TRBV19 to TRBJ2-3; 8 bases are a match to TRBD1. Trimming at V came to 5 bases and at J to 2 bases, leaving 9 bases not matched to a gene. This CDR3 contains 16 residues. Germline loops: CDR1 LNHDA, CDR2 SQIVND (reference sequence).

CDR3 sequence reads: CASSSNSGRSYEQYF. In DNA, the CDR3 is TGTGCCAGCAGTTCCAATAGCGGGAGATCCTACGAGCAGTACTTC. This chain uses TRBV28 with TRBJ2-7; 9 nucleotides match TRBD2. Trimming at V came to 4 bases and at J to 1 base, leaving 5 bases not matched to a gene. The germline V gene has CDR1 MDHEN and CDR2 SYDVKM. The CDR3 consists of 15 residues.

The chain joins TRBV5-1 to TRBJ1-4, with 11 positions matching TRBD1. With V trimmed by 0 bases and J by 8 bases, 3 bases remained unmatched. The germline V gene encodes CDR1 SGHRS and CDR2 YFSETQ. The CDR3 has 15 residues. CDR3 region: CASSLVRTGGEKLFF. The CDR3 DNA is TGCGCCAGCAGCTTGGTGCGGACAGGGGGCGAAAAACTGTTTTTT.

In nucleotides, the CDR3 is TGCGCCAGCAGCTTGGGTTATAGCGGGAGAGGTGAGCAGTTCTTC. Encoded protein: CASSLGYSGRGEQFF. The chain is built from TRBV5-1 and TRBJ2-1; 9 bases match TRBD2. Germline V gene lookup returns CDR1 SGHRS and CDR2 YFSETQ. The CDR3 loop spans 15 amino acids. J gave up 9 bases and V 0 bases, and 7 bases lay outside the gene matches.

The chain employs TRBV25-1 and TRBJ1-1; D might be TRBD1 (5 bases). V lost 6 bases and J 0 bases, leaving 8 bases between the germline ends. This CDR3 contains 13 residues. Germline CDR1 reads MGHDK; CDR2 reads SYGVNS. The CDR3 bases are TGTGCCAGCAGCCGGGGGTTGAACACTGAAGCTTTCTTT. This gives the protein CASSRGLNTEAFF.

This rearrangement joins TRBV29-1 to TRBJ2-7, with 7 bases fitting TRBD1. Germline V gives CDR1 SQVTM, CDR2 ANQGSEA. The CDR3 consists of 13 residues. J lost 0 bases, V lost 4 bases, and 3 bases had no gene match. The CDR3 nucleotides are TGCAGCGTTGTACAGGGGACCTCCTACGAGCAGTACTTC. It codes for CSVVQGTSYEQYF.

This rearrangement joins TRBV10-3 to TRBJ2-7; D gene unclear. From germline, CDR1 is ENHRY and CDR2 SYGVKD. This CDR3 region has 12 residues. V lost 2 bases and J lost 4, with 6 bases in between. Here the CDR3 DNA reads TGTGCCATCAGTGAGACAAAATACGAGCAGTACTTC. Its translation: CAISETKYEQYF.

The chain joins TRBV5-1 to TRBJ2-1; TRBD2 matches 16 bases. This CDR3 has 18 amino acids. J lost 4 bases, V lost 0 bases, and 4 bases had no gene match. CDR1 is SGHRS and CDR2 is YFSETQ in the germline V gene. The DNA for the CDR3 is TGCGCCAGCAGCTTGGAGGGGACTAGCGGGAGGGGATACAATGAGCAGTTCTTC. Amino acid sequence: CASSLEGTSGRGYNEQFF. The full variable domain, its missing parts supplied by reference TRBV5-1 and TRBJ2-1, is KAGVTQTPRYLIKTRGQQVTLSCSPISGHRSVSWYQQTPGQGLQFLFEYFSETQRNKGNFPGRFSGRQFSNSRSEMNVSTLELGDSALYLCASSLEGTSGRGYNEQFFGPGTRLTVL.